The source of this T cell receptor beta chain is a study of T cell repertoires in ileal Crohn's disease. The CDR3 contains 16 residues. From germline, CDR1 is SGDLS and CDR2 YYNGEE. Deletions cut 0 bases from V and 6 bases from J, with 17 bases between. This table comes from immunoSEQ multiplex PCR, and its TCRdb copy is limited to in-frame clones, with some not included. The sample yields around 16,000 clones, about 55% seen once. The rearrangement joins TRBV9 to TRBJ2-3; TRBD2 is a possible D gene (6 bases). Material for sequencing was ileal tissue. This sequence originates from an adult with Crohn's disease. CDR3 in DNA: TGTGCCAGCAGCGTAGCTACGGGAGTACGAGGGGATACGCAGTATTTT. This gives the protein CASSVATGVRGDTQYF.